The entry below gives a single TCR beta chain sequence along with its context. This specimen belongs to a study of T cell responses to AZD1222 COVID-19 vaccine. Sequenced by immunoSEQ multiplex PCR; TCRdb stores in-frame clones only, minus some. The table includes about 150,000 clones, about 89% detected once. Germline CDR1 and CDR2: MNHEY and SVGAGI. Trimming took 6 bases from V and 3 from J; bases not matched to a gene: 10. This CDR3 comprises 16 residues. V and J are TRBV6-5 and TRBJ2-7; TRBD2 matches at 11 bases. The TCR sequence derives from an adult who received the AZD1222 COVID-19 vaccine. Sequences were derived from peripheral blood, sampled 28 days after the second AZD1222 dose. The CDR3 coding sequence is TGTGCCAGCAGCTACGCTAGCGGGAGGTTGAGCTACGAGCAGTACTTC. Its protein product is CASSYASGRLSYEQYF.